One and the same sample provided the 22 T cell receptor beta chains below, sequenced in a study of cytomegalovirus exposure and HLA in healthy donors. In the PCR, 60 Vbeta and 13 Jbeta primers were used. Clones were sequenced by immunoSEQ multiplex PCR, and TCRdb holds only the in-frame ones, with some missing. The table lists about 36,000 clones, about 72% of them singletons. The sequenced sample was PBMCs. These receptors originate from a man younger than 45 in good health and CMV-seronegative.

The chain combines TRBV4-1 with TRBJ2-2, with D possibly being TRBD2 (6 bases). V lost 1 base to trimming and J lost 4 bases, with 13 bases between them. Per the germline V gene, CDR1 is MGHRA and CDR2 is YSYEKL. The CDR3 runs 16 residues. The CDR3 region is CASSQVGLAATGELFF. CDR3 DNA sequence: TGCGCCAGCAGCCAAGTGGGGTTAGCGGCCACCGGGGAGCTGTTTTTT.

The chain couples TRBV7-2 to TRBJ2-1; D uncertain. Trimming pared 5 bases from V and 5 bases from J, leaving 7 bases between. Germline assignment: CDR1 SGHTA and CDR2 FQGNSA. This CDR3 spans 12 amino acids. This CDR3 is CASSRPDNEQFF. The CDR3 nucleotides read TGTGCCAGCAGCCGCCCGGACAATGAGCAGTTCTTC.

The CDR3: CASSTGQPSTEAFF. CDR3 DNA sequence: TGCGCCAGCAGCACCGGACAGCCGAGCACTGAAGCTTTCTTT. The chain joins TRBV5-1 to TRBJ1-1, with D perhaps TRBD1 (6 bases). Germline V CDR1 and CDR2: SGHRS, YFSETQ. V was cut by 4 bases and J by 4 bases, with 14 bases left in between. The CDR3 loop spans 14 amino acids.

Here the CDR3 DNA reads TGTGCCAGCAGTCTAGCGGATACGCAGTATTTT. Its protein product is CASSLADTQYF. The V call is TRBV6-5, the J call TRBJ2-3; TRBD2 might be the D (6 bases). Trimming left V 5 bases short and J 6 bases short, with 6 bases between. The V gene's germline CDR1 is MNHEY and CDR2 SVGAGI. The CDR3 sequence is 11 residues long.

In this sample, this clone turned up once. V gene TRBV2 combines with J gene TRBJ2-5; D is perhaps TRBD2 (5 bases). Germline V CDR1 and CDR2: SNHLY, FYNNEI. This CDR3 is 13 amino acids long. V gave up 7 bases and J gave up 11 bases, with 20 bases separating them. CDR3 coding DNA: TGTGCCAGCACTTTCGGGGAACCCTCGGGGCAGTACTTC. This encodes CASTFGEPSGQYF.

This clone was counted once. This chain links TRBV6-1 with TRBJ1-1; a weak D match, TRBD1 (5 bases). Germline V lookup: CDR1 MNHNS, CDR2 SASEGT. The V end lost 5 bases, the J end lost 4 bases, and 14 bases lay between the germline ends. The CDR3 runs 14 residues. The DNA of the CDR3 is TGTGCCAGCAGTCTATACCCTCAGGGCACTGAAGCTTTCTTT. This translates into CASSLYPQGTEAFF.

This rearrangement joins TRBV2 to TRBJ2-7; TRBD2 aligns across 11 bases. There are 16 residues in the CDR3. Trimming removed 7 bases from V and 2 bases from J; junction bases left unmatched: 10. Per the germline V gene, CDR1 is SNHLY and CDR2 is FYNNEI. The CDR3, as DNA: TGTGCCAGCACCGATATAACTAGCGGGAGTACCTACGAGCAGTACTTC. This encodes CASTDITSGSTYEQYF.

This clone was observed a few times. J is TRBJ2-7 and V is TRBV2; 9 nucleotides agree with TRBD1. The CDR3 is 15 amino acids. Per germline, CDR1 SNHLY and CDR2 FYNNEI. The J segment lost 7 bases and the V segment lost 5 bases, leaving 12 bases of the junction unmatched. As DNA, the CDR3 is TGTGCCAGCAGTTACAGGGGGCATGTTTCCGTAGAGCAGTACTTC. Its protein product is CASSYRGHVSVEQYF.

This chain uses TRBV29-1 with TRBJ1-2; the D is unclear. The V gene's germline CDR1 is SQVTM and CDR2 ANQGSEA. There are 11 residues in the CDR3. With 6 bases removed from V and 8 bases from J, the gap between germline ends came to 13 bases. For the CDR3, the DNA is TGCAGCGTCTGGACTGGGGAGGGCTACACCTTC. Its protein is CSVWTGEGYTF.

The rearrangement joins TRBV5-4 to TRBJ1-5, with D possibly being TRBD1 (6 bases). From germline, CDR1 is SGHNT and CDR2 YYREEE (reference sequence). V was shortened by 0 bases and J by 2 bases, with 15 bases between the two germline ends. The length of the CDR3 is 17 residues. Written as DNA, the CDR3 is TGTGCCAGCAGCTTGGCCACGGGGGGCGATGGCAATCAGCCCCAGCATTTT. This gives the protein CASSLATGGDGNQPQHF.

V is TRBV6-9 and J is TRBJ1-6; a possible D gene is TRBD1 (5 bases). V gave up 6 bases and J gave up 10 bases, with 16 bases separating them. Germline values: CDR1 MNHGY, CDR2 SVAAGI. The CDR3 is made up of 14 amino acids. The CDR3 is CASSPTQGRSPLHF. Here the CDR3 DNA reads TGTGCCAGCAGCCCGACCCAGGGTCGGTCACCCCTCCACTTT.

V gene TRBV7-9 combines with J gene TRBJ2-1; D is unclear. The CDR3 spans 17 residues. Germline assignment: CDR1 SEHNR and CDR2 FQNEAQ (reference sequence). V was trimmed by 2 bases and J by 4 bases, leaving 18 bases between them. In DNA form, the CDR3 reads TGTGCCAGCAGCTTATTCGACTTTACAAGGCAATACAATGAGCAGTTCTTC. Translating gives CASSLFDFTRQYNEQFF.

The table lists this clone with a few counts. V is TRBV6-1 and J is TRBJ2-5; 9 nucleotides match TRBD2. The germline CDR1 and CDR2 sequences are MNHNS and SASEGT. With V trimmed by 0 bases and J by 1 base, 0 bases remained unmatched. The CDR3 length is 15 residues. Written as DNA, the CDR3 is TGTGCCAGCAGTGAAGCTAGCGGGAGCCAAGAGACCCAGTACTTC. It yields the protein CASSEASGSQETQYF.

CDR3 coding DNA: TGTGCCAGCAGTGCCACTGATCGCGGGGAGCAGTACTTC. This sequence encodes CASSATDRGEQYF. The chain joins TRBV6-1 to TRBJ2-7; weak D call: TRBD2 (5 bases). Germline V gives CDR1 MNHNS, CDR2 SASEGT. V was shortened by 4 bases and J by 7 bases, with 14 bases between the two germline ends. CDR3 size: 13 residues.

In this sample, this clone turned up once. V is TRBV5-1 and J is TRBJ2-1; 8 bases line up with TRBD1. Unmatched junction bases numbered 11, after V lost 4 bases and J lost 5 bases. The CDR3 spans 16 residues. Germline lookup yields CDR1 SGHRS and CDR2 YFSETQ. The CDR3 spells CASSPDRGTLNNEQFF. CDR3 nucleotide sequence: TGCGCCAGCAGCCCCGACAGGGGCACGTTAAACAATGAGCAGTTCTTC.

The chain carries TRBV7-9 and TRBJ1-1, with TRBD1 matching 9 bases. The CDR3 loop spans 14 amino acids. The J segment lost 4 bases and the V segment lost 5 bases, leaving 5 bases of the junction unmatched. Looked up from germline, CDR1 is SEHNR and CDR2 is FQNEAQ (reference sequence). The CDR3 spells CASSQDRGLTEAFF. The CDR3 DNA reads TGTGCCAGCAGCCAGGACAGGGGTCTCACTGAAGCTTTCTTT.

This clone was recorded once. This chain uses TRBV6-4 with TRBJ2-1; 7 bases are a match to TRBD2. Germline CDR1 is MRHNA and CDR2 is SNTAGT. V lost 2 bases and J lost 3; bases outside the gene matches: 4. This CDR3 comprises 15 residues. The chain's CDR3 is CASSDGDYNYNEQFF. As DNA, the CDR3 is TGTGCCAGCAGTGACGGGGACTATAACTACAATGAGCAGTTCTTC.

The CDR3 DNA reads as TGTGCCAGCAGCCCCCAGGAGGCCGGTACTAACTATGGCTACACCTTC. Its protein product is CASSPQEAGTNYGYTF. The chain employs TRBV7-8 and TRBJ1-2; no firm D call. The CDR3 consists of 16 residues. Deletions cut 5 bases from V and 0 bases from J, with 16 bases between. Germline loops: CDR1 SGHVS, CDR2 FQNEAQ.

In regard to this clone: At one boundary the junction diverges from the germline segment, which might be a read error. For the CDR3, the DNA is TGTGCTAGCAGTAAATGGGGCTATCAAGAGACCCAGTACTTC. Its translation is CASSKWGYQETQYF. The chain recombines TRBV7-7 with TRBJ2-5, with TRBD1 as a possible D gene (5 bases). There are 14 residues in the CDR3. The germline CDR1 and CDR2 sequences are SSHAT and FNYEAQ (reference sequence).

The rearrangement links TRBV5-6 to TRBJ1-2; 7 nucleotides agree with TRBD1. J gave up 1 base and V 4 bases, and 4 bases lay outside the gene matches. The CDR3 is made up of 14 amino acids. CDR1 and CDR2 from the germline V gene are SGHDT and YYEEEE. CDR3 sequence: CASSRGTVNYGYTF. The CDR3 bases are TGTGCCAGCAGCCGCGGGACAGTTAACTATGGCTACACCTTC.

This sequence joins TRBV5-1 and TRBJ2-5, with 8 bases matching TRBD1. The trim removed 3 bases at V and 2 bases at J, leaving 6 bases unmatched. Per the germline V gene, CDR1 is SGHRS and CDR2 is YFSETQ. This CDR3 is built from 15 residues. The CDR3 bases are TGCGCCAGCAGCTCGGGACAGGACAGTCAAGAGACCCAGTACTTC. This codes for CASSSGQDSQETQYF. The variable domain in full, completed from reference TRBV5-1 and TRBJ2-5, reads KAGVTQTPRYLIKTRGQQVTLSCSPISGHRSVSWYQQTPGQGLQFLFEYFSETQRNKGNFPGRFSGRQFSNSRSEMNVSTLELGDSALYLCASSSGQDSQETQYFGPGTRLLVL.

This clone was counted only a few times. CDR3 in DNA: TGTGCCACCAGCAGAGTCGGGGGGCCCACCGGGGAGCTGTTTTTT. As protein: CATSRVGGPTGELFF. This chain connects TRBV15 to TRBJ2-2; D perhaps matches TRBD2 (7 bases). Germline-derived CDR1 and CDR2 are LNHNV and YYDKDF (reference sequence). The CDR3 extends over 15 amino acids. Trimming removed 1 base from V and 4 bases from J, with 10 bases in between.